This T cell receptor (beta chain) was captured by sequencing in a study of blood T cell repertoires in COVID-19. For the study at large: Acute and convalescent COVID-19 samples came from the United States, Italy and Spain. PBMCs, B-cell-depleted T cells, or T cells were the source of the cDNA or gDNA that made up the material.

Per the authors' pipeline: Nucleated cell number was recorded as an estimate derived from reference gene primer amplification. Sequencing was performed with immunoSEQ multiplex PCR; in TCRdb, only in-frame clones are kept and a portion is missing. V, J and clone size reflect that table, while D and trimming were determined from the DNA. The sample carries approximately 150,000 clones, approximately 82% recorded once. The J segment lost 4 bases and the V segment lost 3 bases, leaving 8 bases of the junction unmatched. Germline V gives CDR1 SGDLS, CDR2 YYNGEE. The CDR3 consists of 17 residues. The sequenced sample consisted of peripheral blood. This clonotype was sampled from a woman aged 70 to 79 who had recovered from COVID-19. This sequence joins TRBV9 and TRBJ2-2, with 11 nucleotides matching TRBD2. The chain's CDR3 is CASSALSGRGVTGELFF. Here the CDR3 DNA reads TGTGCCAGCAGCGCCCTTAGCGGGAGGGGCGTCACCGGGGAGCTGTTTTTT.